This T cell receptor (beta chain) emerged from a study of T cells in Graves' hyperthyroidism and ophthalmopathy. The trim removed 4 bases at V and 7 bases at J, leaving 12 bases unmatched. This CDR3 contains 15 residues. The V gene's germline CDR1 is SQVTM and CDR2 ANQGSEA. This clonotype was seen ten or more times. Amplification of TCR beta CDR3 regions was performed using RNA transcripts as template. An initial round of RT-PCR targeting the TCR CDR3 relied on the HTBI primer set. TCRdb analysed the multiplex PCR reads with MiXCR anew, one entry per CDR3 protein. The data hold 95,000 to 100,000 distinct CDR3 sequences, with 51% observed a single time.

Source material: blood. This rearrangement joins TRBV29-1 to TRBJ2-2; 7 bases map to TRBD2. This clonotype was obtained from a woman in her forties with Graves' hyperthyroidism. The CDR3 is CSVGLRGRAVGELFF. The CDR3 bases are TGCAGCGTTGGACTCCGGGGGAGGGCCGTCGGGGAGCTGTTTTTT.